Presented here are 8 T cell receptor beta chains from one specimen sequenced in a study of CD8+ T cells in alopecia areata. RNA, once extracted, was reverse transcribed into cDNA for use as the sequencing template. Measured with immunoSEQ multiplex PCR; TCRdb has only the in-frame clones, and not every one. Of about 220,000 clones listed, under 75% are singletons. Treatment in this sample: oral pan-JAK inhibitor, 5-10 mg twice daily. This sample comprised CD4+ T cells sorted from blood, obtained at week 4, from a patient treated with tofacitinib. The receptor set was obtained from a human donor with alopecia areata.

About this clone: The sample contains more than one DNA sequence encoding this CDR3. V usage is TRBV4-3 and J usage is TRBJ1-1; D unresolved. Trimming removed 4 bases from V and 0 bases from J, with 6 bases in between. The CDR3 is 13 residues long. Germline V CDR1 and CDR2: LGHNA, YSLEER. The CDR3 bases are TGCGCCAGCAGCCGGGCAGTGAACACTGAAGCTTTCTTT. Translation gives CASSRAVNTEAFF.

The chain links TRBV7-9 to TRBJ1-2; D unclear. This CDR3 contains 14 residues. Germline lookup yields CDR1 SEHNR and CDR2 FQNEAQ (reference sequence). Trimming pared 3 bases from V and 3 bases from J, leaving 11 bases between. The CDR3: CASSFINSDYGYTF. DNA for the CDR3: TGTGCCAGCAGCTTTATCAACTCTGACTATGGCTACACCTTC.

CDR3 coding DNA: TGTGCCTGCCCGCCACCGCCTTCATCAGATACGCAGTATTTT. Protein product: CACPPPPSSDTQYF. The chain employs TRBV19 and TRBJ2-3; D is uncertain. CDR1 LNHDA and CDR2 SQIVND come from the germline V gene (reference sequence). CDR3 length: 14 amino acids. Between the trimmed V and J ends, which lost 11 bases and 4 bases, there was a span of 19 bases. The complete variable domain, with remaining parts taken from reference TRBV19 and TRBJ2-3, reads DGGITQSPKYLFRKEGQNVTLSCEQNLNHDAMYWYRQDPGQGLRLIYYSQIVNDFQKGDIAEGYSVSREKKESFPLTVTSAQKNPTAFYLCACPPPPSSDTQYFGPGTRLTVL.

The chain carries TRBV29-1 and TRBJ2-5, with TRBD1 as a possible D gene (6 bases). The CDR3 is 12 amino acids. V was trimmed by 4 bases and J by 1 base, leaving 7 bases between them. Germline V gives CDR1 SQVTM, CDR2 ANQGSEA. The CDR3 spells CSVGTVQETQYF. The DNA for the CDR3 is TGCAGCGTTGGGACAGTCCAAGAGACCCAGTACTTC. Full variable domain (outside the CDR3, taken from reference TRBV29-1 and TRBJ2-5): SAVISQKPSRDICQRGTSLTIQCQVDSQVTMMFWYRQQPGQSLTLIATANQGSEATYESGFVIDKFPISRPNLTFSTLTVSNMSPEDSSIYLCSVGTVQETQYFGPGTRLLVL.

As for this clone: Other DNA sequences within the sample encode an identical CDR3. This rearrangement joins TRBV2 to TRBJ1-5, with D unclear. CDR1 is SNHLY and CDR2 is FYNNEI in the germline V gene. The CDR3 spans 13 residues. V was cut by 8 bases and J by 6 bases, with 14 bases left in between. CDR3 sequence (DNA): TGTGCCAGCTCCTTAGGTGGAGGTCAGCCCCAGCATTTT. Translated, it gives CASSLGGGQPQHF.

The chain combines TRBV29-1 with TRBJ1-1, with D uncertain. Trimming shortened V by 2 bases and J by 2 bases, and 9 bases separated the two germline ends. CDR1 is SQVTM and CDR2 is ANQGSEA in the germline V gene. The CDR3 sequence is 13 residues long. The CDR3 spells CSVEKTDNTEAFF. The CDR3 DNA reads as TGCAGCGTTGAAAAAACAGATAACACTGAAGCTTTCTTT.

The sample holds a few counts of this clone. The V call is TRBV29-1, the J call TRBJ2-3, with D perhaps TRBD1 (6 bases). CDR3 length: 16 amino acids. Between the trimmed V and J ends, which lost 5 bases and 6 bases, there was a span of 24 bases. The germline V gene encodes CDR1 SQVTM and CDR2 ANQGSEA. The CDR3 DNA sequence: TGCAGCGTTCGTCCGGGACATACCCCGCCTGGGGATACGCAGTATTTT. Translation gives CSVRPGHTPPGDTQYF.

The gene calls are TRBV6-6 and TRBJ1-5; no definite D call. The V end was cut by 5 bases, the J end by 0 bases, with 11 bases between. CDR3 length: 15 amino acids. Germline CDR1 reads MNHNY; CDR2 reads SVGAGI (reference sequence). CDR3 DNA: TGTGCCAGCAGTGGTTCCGGGCCTAGCAATCAGCCCCAGCATTTT. It is translated as CASSGSGPSNQPQHF.